This passage covers 28 T cell receptor beta chains from one sample sequenced in a study of blood T cells in healthy people across ages. The use of a sample-barcoded 5' primer and a J-beta primer mix characterized a second PCR of about 7 to 12 cycles. Using its own MiXCR run on the 5' RACE reads, TCRdb lists one record per CDR3 protein. The table includes 2 million or so distinct CDR3 sequences, roughly 52% detected once. Specimen: blood. The receptors derive from a woman aged 40 to 55 in good health.

This clonotype showed up just once. The gene calls are TRBV5-6 and TRBJ2-7, with 13 bases that match TRBD2. CDR1 is SGHDT, CDR2 YYEEEE, per germline. J gave up 7 bases and V 4 bases, and 11 bases lay outside the gene matches. The CDR3 sequence is 16 residues long. The CDR3 spells CASSVTSGGRYNEQYF. The CDR3 coding sequence is TGTGCCAGCAGCGTGACTAGCGGGGGGCGCTACAATGAGCAGTACTTC.

J is TRBJ1-2 and V is TRBV4-3; D remains ambiguous. Trimming took off 0 bases at V and 0 bases at J, with 14 bases between the two ends. The CDR3 loop spans 17 amino acids. Germline lookup yields CDR1 LGHNA and CDR2 YSLEER. The CDR3 coding sequence is TGCGCCAGCAGCCAAGACGGTGGAGGGCACCCTAACTATGGCTACACCTTC. As protein: CASSQDGGGHPNYGYTF.

The chain is built from TRBV5-5 and TRBJ1-4; D ambiguous. In germline, CDR1 is SGHKS, CDR2 YYEKEE (reference sequence). This CDR3 region has 12 residues. The V and J ends lost 0 bases and 7 bases respectively, with 4 bases between them. CDR3 region: CASSLVAEKLFF. The CDR3 region has the DNA TGTGCCAGCAGCTTGGTTGCTGAAAAACTGTTTTTT. Based on the CDR3 plus reference TRBV5-5 and TRBJ1-4, the full variable domain is DAGVTQSPTHLIKTRGQQVTLRCSPISGHKSVSWYQQVLGQGPQFIFQYYEKEERGRGNFPDRFSARQFPNYSSELNVNALLLGDSALYLCASSLVAEKLFFGSGTQLSVL.

The chain has TRBV9 and TRBJ2-3; D is possibly TRBD2 (5 bases). The CDR3 spans 15 residues. Looked up from germline, CDR1 is SGDLS and CDR2 is YYNGEE. V shed 1 base and J shed 0 bases, with 9 bases lying between them. DNA for the CDR3: TGTGCCAGCAGCGTATGGACTTCTAGCACAGATACGCAGTATTTT. Encoded protein: CASSVWTSSTDTQYF. The full variable domain, with the rest looked up from reference TRBV9 and TRBJ2-3, is DSGVTQTPKHLITATGQRVTLRCSPRSGDLSVYWYQQSLDQGLQFLIQYYNGEERAKGNILERFSAQQFPDLHSELNLSSLELGDSALYFCASSVWTSSTDTQYFGPGTRLTVL.

To note about this clonotype: The junction departs from the called germline gene at one end, perhaps through a read error. This chain connects TRBV20-1 to TRBJ1-2, with D perhaps matching TRBD1 (6 bases). In germline, CDR1 is DFQATT, CDR2 SNEGSKA (reference sequence). This CDR3 has 15 residues. The CDR3 coding sequence is TGCAGTGCTTGGCTCGGGGGGCTGGCTACCTATGGCTATACCTTC. This translates into CSAWLGGLATYGYTF.

The V gene is TRBV5-1, the J gene TRBJ1-1; D possibly corresponds to TRBD1 (6 bases). The ends were cut back, 5 bases at V and 0 bases at J, with 17 bases in the middle. The CDR3 runs 16 residues. Germline loops: CDR1 SGHRS, CDR2 YFSETQ. CDR3 sequence: CASRLGVQGLNTEAFF. The CDR3 DNA follows: TGCGCCAGCAGGCTAGGGGTTCAGGGGTTGAACACTGAAGCTTTCTTT.

The chain has TRBV7-2 and TRBJ1-4, with a weak D call TRBD1 (6 bases). V was clipped by 2 bases and J by 0 bases, with 13 bases between them. This CDR3 region has 17 residues. Germline assignment: CDR1 SGHTA and CDR2 FQGNSA. The CDR3 nucleotides read TGTGCCAGCAGCTTACGGCCGCACAGGGCAACTAATGAAAAACTGTTTTTT. Translation gives CASSLRPHRATNEKLFF. Complete variable domain (other parts from reference TRBV7-2 and TRBJ1-4): GAGVSQSPSNKVTEKGKDVELRCDPISGHTALYWYRQSLGQGLEFLIYFQGNSAPDKSGLPSDRFSAERTGGSVSTLTIQRTQQEDSAVYLCASSLRPHRATNEKLFFGSGTQLSVL.

This chain connects TRBV12-3 or TRBV12-4 to TRBJ1-5; 8 bases are a match to TRBD1. The V and J ends lost 7 bases and 8 bases, in that order; junction bases with no gene match: 10. The CDR3 totals 14 residues. CDR3 nucleotide sequence: TGTGCCAGCACTCCCTCAGGGGGCGGGGAGCCCCAGCATTTT. Protein sequence: CASTPSGGGEPQHF.

In its sample, this clonotype was seen a few times. V gene TRBV9 combines with J gene TRBJ2-7; 7 positions agree with TRBD1. The V gene end was trimmed by 3 bases and the J gene end by 0 bases; junction bases not matched to a gene: 9. Germline-derived CDR1 and CDR2 are SGDLS and YYNGEE. The CDR3 runs 16 residues. CDR3 DNA: TGTGCCAGCAGCGGCCGGGACAGTACGAGCTCCTACGAGCAGTACTTC. It encodes CASSGRDSTSSYEQYF.

This clonotype was counted only a few times. The J gene is TRBJ1-4, the V gene TRBV6-5; D might be TRBD1 (5 bases). V was clipped by 6 bases and J by 4 bases, with 12 bases between them. The V gene's germline CDR1 is MNHEY and CDR2 SVGAGI. This CDR3 has 14 amino acids. CDR3 in amino acids: CASSKRQGNEKLFF. CDR3 nucleotide sequence: TGTGCCAGCAGCAAGAGGCAGGGTAATGAAAAACTGTTTTTT.

The chain uses TRBV12-3 or TRBV12-4 and TRBJ1-1; weak D call: TRBD1 (6 bases). CDR3 length: 18 amino acids. V was pared by 3 bases and J by 6 bases, with 26 bases between. The CDR3 loop reads CASSFPPDQGRGRAEAFF. The DNA of the CDR3 is TGTGCCAGCAGTTTCCCCCCCGACCAGGGGAGGGGTCGGGCTGAAGCTTTCTTT.

The chain is built from TRBV10-3 and TRBJ2-7, with D unclear. Germline CDR1 reads ENHRY; CDR2 reads SYGVKD. CDR3 size: 15 residues. Trimming left V 11 bases short and J 3 bases short, with 23 bases between. The CDR3 DNA is TGTGCCGTCACCCGAACGACACGTCTGGTCTACGAGCAGTACTTC. It codes for CAVTRTTRLVYEQYF.

This clonotype appeared a few times. The chain combines TRBV7-2 with TRBJ2-7, with D possibly being TRBD1 (5 bases). In germline, CDR1 is SGHTA, CDR2 FQGNSA. This CDR3 region has 13 residues. Deletions cut 7 bases from V and 0 bases from J, with 10 bases between. CDR3 DNA sequence: TGTGCCAGCACCGTGGGGCTCTCCTACGAGCAGTACTTC. Translation gives CASTVGLSYEQYF. Full variable domain (missing parts from reference TRBV7-2 and TRBJ2-7): GAGVSQSPSNKVTEKGKDVELRCDPISGHTALYWYRQSLGQGLEFLIYFQGNSAPDKSGLPSDRFSAERTGGSVSTLTIQRTQQEDSAVYLCASTVGLSYEQYFGPGTRLTVT.

The rearrangement links TRBV6-5 to TRBJ2-5; the match to TRBD2 covers 14 bases. In germline, CDR1 is MNHEY, CDR2 SVGAGI. The CDR3 has 17 residues. Trimming at V came to 4 bases and at J to 11 bases, leaving 15 bases not matched to a gene. The CDR3 DNA reads as TGTGCCAGCAGTTTCCGAAGACTAGCGGGGGGGCAAAATGAGCAGTACTTC. Its translation is CASSFRRLAGGQNEQYF.

The V gene is TRBV4-3, the J gene TRBJ1-4; 9 bases line up with TRBD1. Germline CDR1 and CDR2: LGHNA and YSLEER. The CDR3 is made up of 18 amino acids. Losses at the gene ends were 0 bases for V and 7 bases for J; bases not matched to a gene: 12. The CDR3 is CASSQDGGQGFYTEKLFF. The DNA of the CDR3 is TGCGCCAGCAGCCAAGACGGGGGACAGGGCTTTTATACTGAAAAACTGTTTTTT.

The chain links TRBV7-9 to TRBJ1-2; D gene unclear. Trimming took off 1 base at V and 0 bases at J, with 12 bases between the two ends. This CDR3 is 16 amino acids long. Per the germline V gene, CDR1 is SEHNR and CDR2 is FQNEAQ (reference sequence). The CDR3 DNA sequence: TGTGCCAGCAGCTTAGGGGGAACTTACGCTAACTATGGCTACACCTTC. It codes for CASSLGGTYANYGYTF.

V is TRBV20-1 and J is TRBJ1-2; perhaps TRBD1 as D (6 bases). CDR1 and CDR2 from the germline V gene are DFQATT and SNEGSKA (reference sequence). The CDR3 is 15 amino acids. The V end was cut by 7 bases, the J end by 8 bases, with 26 bases between. DNA for the CDR3: TGCAGTGACCAAGATTCCGGGGCAGGGGTTCGAGGCTACACCTTC. It encodes CSDQDSGAGVRGYTF.

The chain carries TRBV6-6 and TRBJ2-3, with a weak D call TRBD1 (6 bases). V was cut by 5 bases and J by 2 bases, with 14 bases left in between. The germline V gene has CDR1 MNHNY and CDR2 SVGAGI (reference sequence). The CDR3 contains 15 residues. This CDR3 is CASSHDRMYTDTQYF. CDR3 DNA: TGTGCCAGCAGTCATGACAGGATGTACACAGATACGCAGTATTTT.

The V and J genes are TRBV20-1 and TRBJ2-7; D unclear. The end of the DNA fits TRBJ2-5 better, so the J call may be wrong. The length of the CDR3 is 12 residues. Germline V lookup: CDR1 DFQATT, CDR2 SNEGSKA (reference sequence). Here the CDR3 DNA reads TGCAGTGCTAGTAATGCCGAAGAGACCCAGTACTTC. It encodes CSASNAEETQYF.

In the case of this clonotype: At one end, the junction sequence differs from germline, possibly due to a read error. The chain carries TRBV5-1 and TRBJ2-4; weak D call: TRBD2 (6 bases). The DNA end is a closer match to TRBJ2-5, so the J assignment may be wrong. The CDR3 has 14 residues. Germline-derived CDR1 and CDR2 are SGHRS and YFSETQ. The DNA of the CDR3 is TGCGCCAACAGCCCTGGAGGGGTACGGGAGACCCAGTACTTC. It yields the protein CANSPGGVRETQYF.

About this clonotype: Given a much more abundant clone one base away, this may be a read error. This sequence joins TRBV27 and TRBJ2-3; 8 bases agree with TRBD1. The CDR3 has 14 amino acids. CDR1 and CDR2 from the germline V gene are MNHEY and SMNVEV (reference sequence). The DNA for the CDR3 is TGTGCCAGCAGTTTACAGGGGGCCACAGATTCGCAGTATTTT. This sequence encodes CASSLQGATDSQYF.

A few counts support this clonotype. This sequence joins TRBV10-3 and TRBJ2-5, with TRBD2 matching 14 bases. Per germline, CDR1 ENHRY and CDR2 SYGVKD. This CDR3 is 17 amino acids long. V lost 6 bases, J lost 1 base, and 7 bases stayed unmatched. Here the CDR3 reads CAISGTSGGLVQETQYF. CDR3 sequence (DNA): TGTGCCATCAGCGGGACTAGCGGGGGCCTCGTCCAAGAGACCCAGTACTTC.

As DNA, the CDR3 is TGTGCCAGCAGTCCAGCCGTGTACACCTACAATGAGCAGTTCTTC. This translates into CASSPAVYTYNEQFF. The gene calls are TRBV6-2 or TRBV6-3 and TRBJ2-1; D not certain. With 5 bases removed from V and 2 bases from J, the gap between germline ends came to 13 bases. The CDR3 has 15 amino acids. Germline CDR1 and CDR2: MNHEY and SVGEGT.

The rearrangement joins TRBV27 to TRBJ2-5; TRBD1 matches at 8 bases. The CDR3 covers 12 residues. Germline values: CDR1 MNHEY, CDR2 SMNVEV (reference sequence). The trim removed 7 bases at V and 11 bases at J, leaving 9 bases unmatched. The CDR3 here is CASTATGAEQYF. DNA of the CDR3: TGTGCCAGCACCGCGACAGGGGCTGAGCAGTACTTC.

This clonotype appeared a few times. This chain joins TRBV10-3 and TRBJ2-5, with TRBD2 matching 9 bases. The germline V gene has CDR1 ENHRY and CDR2 SYGVKD. The CDR3 totals 18 residues. With V trimmed by 0 bases and J by 0 bases, 8 bases remained unmatched. The CDR3 spells CAISESFSASGNQETQYF. CDR3 DNA sequence: TGTGCCATCAGTGAGTCGTTTTCGGCTAGCGGGAACCAAGAGACCCAGTACTTC.

This clonotype was detected only once. The V gene is TRBV3-1, the J gene TRBJ2-7; TRBD2 is a possible D gene (5 bases). V dropped 4 bases and J dropped 2 bases, with 18 bases sitting between them. CDR1 LGHDT and CDR2 YNNKEL come from the germline V gene (reference sequence). The CDR3 covers 16 residues. In DNA form, the CDR3 reads TGTGCCAGCAGCCCAAGGCACACCGGGGAAGCCTACGAGCAGTACTTC. Its protein product is CASSPRHTGEAYEQYF.

This clonotype was seen ten or more times. A much more abundant neighbour one base away suggests this may be a read error. The rearrangement links TRBV11-3 to TRBJ2-1; a weak D match, TRBD1 (6 bases). The CDR3 has 14 residues. V lost 5 bases and J 2 bases, leaving 10 bases between the germline ends. Germline V lookup: CDR1 SGHNT, CDR2 YENEEA. Written as DNA, the CDR3 is TGTGCCAGCAGCGTAGGACAGACCTACAATGAGCAGTTCTTC. This encodes CASSVGQTYNEQFF.

V and J are TRBV4-3 and TRBJ2-7, with D possibly being TRBD1 or TRBD2 (5 bases each). The CDR3 runs 15 residues. V dropped 1 base and J dropped 4 bases, with 14 bases sitting between them. Germline lookup yields CDR1 LGHNA and CDR2 YSLEER. CDR3 bases: TGCGCCAGCAGCCAAGTCAGAGGGGAAGGATACGAGCAGTACTTC. This codes for CASSQVRGEGYEQYF.